This TCR beta chain was captured in a study of blood T cell repertoires in COVID-19. Study overall: Material from acute and convalescent COVID-19 was sourced from the United States, Italy and Spain.

TCRdb keeps only in-frame clones here, not all; method: immunoSEQ multiplex PCR. The sample records more than 150,000 clones, almost 90% being singletons. V gave up 4 bases and J gave up 0 bases; unmatched junction bases: 13. The CDR3 runs 18 residues. The germline V gene has CDR1 LGHNT and CDR2 FRNRAP. This TCR came from a man aged 45-65 years with acute or convalescent COVID-19. The chain is built from TRBV12-5 and TRBJ2-3; 7 bases match TRBD2. The sample consisted of peripheral blood. The CDR3 loop is CASGWGRDGIISTDTQYF. The CDR3 coding sequence is TGTGCTAGTGGTTGGGGGAGGGACGGAATCATTAGCACAGATACGCAGTATTTT.